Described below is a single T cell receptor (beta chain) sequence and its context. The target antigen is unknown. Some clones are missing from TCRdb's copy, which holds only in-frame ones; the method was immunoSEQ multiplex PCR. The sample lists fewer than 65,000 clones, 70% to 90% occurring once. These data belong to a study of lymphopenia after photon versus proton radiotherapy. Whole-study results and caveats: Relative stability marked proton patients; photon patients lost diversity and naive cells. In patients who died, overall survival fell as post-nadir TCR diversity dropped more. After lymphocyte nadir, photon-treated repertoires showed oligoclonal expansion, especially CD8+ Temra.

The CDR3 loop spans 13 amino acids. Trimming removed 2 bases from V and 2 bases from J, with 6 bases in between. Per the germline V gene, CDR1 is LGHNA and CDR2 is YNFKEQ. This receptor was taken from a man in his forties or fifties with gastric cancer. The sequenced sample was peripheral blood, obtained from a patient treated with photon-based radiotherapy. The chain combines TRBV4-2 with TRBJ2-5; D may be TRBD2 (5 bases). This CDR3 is CASSQTRQETQYF. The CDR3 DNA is TGTGCCAGCAGCCAAACTAGGCAAGAGACCCAGTACTTC.